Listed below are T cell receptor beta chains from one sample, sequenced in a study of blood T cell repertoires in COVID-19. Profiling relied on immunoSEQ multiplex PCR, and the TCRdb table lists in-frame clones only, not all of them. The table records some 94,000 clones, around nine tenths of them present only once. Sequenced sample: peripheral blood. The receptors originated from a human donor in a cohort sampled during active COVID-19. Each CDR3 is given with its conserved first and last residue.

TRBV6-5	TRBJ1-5	CASRDRFYSNQPQHF
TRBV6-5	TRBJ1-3	CASSYGLGNTIYF
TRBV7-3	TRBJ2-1	CASSGGHSSYNEQFF
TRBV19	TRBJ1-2	CASSETGGNYGYTF
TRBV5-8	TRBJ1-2	CASSLSQGISGYTF
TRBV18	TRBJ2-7	CASSPPMGLRVEQYF
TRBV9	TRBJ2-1	CASSTLAGAYNEQFF
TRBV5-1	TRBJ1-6	CASSPTTPIYNSPLHF
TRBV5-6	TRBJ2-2	CASSLGAYGELFF
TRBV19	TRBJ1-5	CASTEGTRQPQHF
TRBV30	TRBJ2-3	CAWTSGVSTDTQYF
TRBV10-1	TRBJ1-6	CASSDPGQPNSPLHF
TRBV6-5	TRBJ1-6	CASREGPSYNSPLHF
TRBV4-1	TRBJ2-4	CASSQDLAGGPRDIQYF
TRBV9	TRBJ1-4	CASSTGTGWGEKLFF
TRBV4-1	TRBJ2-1	CASSQDAGLLPYNEQFF
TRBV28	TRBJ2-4	CASVGQSLAKNIQYF
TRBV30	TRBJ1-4	CAWRNLNLGTALNEKLFF
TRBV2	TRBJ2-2	CASSEARGLAGNTGELFF
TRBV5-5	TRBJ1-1	CASSFGPGENTEAFF
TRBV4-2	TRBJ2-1	CASSQDGLAPYNEQFF
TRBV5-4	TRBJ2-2	CASSADPGLNTGELFF
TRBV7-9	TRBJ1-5	CASSWGTGGNLPQHF
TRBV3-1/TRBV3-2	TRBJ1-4	CASSSDRLNEKLFF
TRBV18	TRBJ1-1	CASSRDMNTEAFF
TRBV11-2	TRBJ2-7	CASRIGRGFYEQYF
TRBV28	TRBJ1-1	CASSFAGPRGAFF
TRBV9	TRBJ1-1	CASSVDRDAEAFF
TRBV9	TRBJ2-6	CASNPFPSSGANVLTF
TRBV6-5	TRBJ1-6	CATLTRAGNSPLHF
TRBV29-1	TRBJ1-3	CSVGVTGRGNTIYF
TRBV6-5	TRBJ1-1	CASVDGVWAFF
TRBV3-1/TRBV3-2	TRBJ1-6	CASSQALTGSYNSPLHF
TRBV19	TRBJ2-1	CASSLVQGRRYNEQFF
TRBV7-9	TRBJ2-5	CASSLAAGVEETQYF
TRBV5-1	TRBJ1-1	CASSPGPTGDTEAFF
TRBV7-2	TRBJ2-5	CASSLTSGRRGETQYF
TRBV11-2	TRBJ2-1	CASSLEGVPNEQFF
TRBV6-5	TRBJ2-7	CASRRGTGGAYEQYF
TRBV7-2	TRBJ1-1	CASSFRNTEAFF
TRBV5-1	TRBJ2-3	CASSLETSGGVTDTQYF
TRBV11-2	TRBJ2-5	CASSLDVPSAGGQETQYF
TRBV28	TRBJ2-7	CASRRTGYEQYF
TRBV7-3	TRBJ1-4	CASSLTGGTNEKLFF
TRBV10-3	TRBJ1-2	CAISPGQSYGYTF
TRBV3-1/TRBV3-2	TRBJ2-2	CASSPGLAGPNSRELFF
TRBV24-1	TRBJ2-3	CATSDLHTTDTQYF